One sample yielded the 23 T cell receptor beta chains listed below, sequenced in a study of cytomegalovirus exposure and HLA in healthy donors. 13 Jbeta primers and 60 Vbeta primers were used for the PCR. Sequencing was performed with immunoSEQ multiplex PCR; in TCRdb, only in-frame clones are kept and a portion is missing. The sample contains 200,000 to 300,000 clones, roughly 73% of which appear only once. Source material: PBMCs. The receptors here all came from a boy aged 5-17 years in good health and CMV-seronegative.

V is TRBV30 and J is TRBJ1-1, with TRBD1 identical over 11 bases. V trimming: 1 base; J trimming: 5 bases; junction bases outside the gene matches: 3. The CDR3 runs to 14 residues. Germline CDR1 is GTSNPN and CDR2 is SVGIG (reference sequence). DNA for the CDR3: TGTGCCTGGAGTGCGGACAGGGGGCAAACTGAAGCTTTCTTT. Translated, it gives CAWSADRGQTEAFF.

CDR3 DNA: TGTGCCAGCAGCCAAGTCCGGGGGGGCTACGAGCAGTACTTC. The encoded protein is CASSQVRGGYEQYF. The chain combines TRBV14 with TRBJ2-7; 8 bases match TRBD2. The CDR3 length is 14 residues. V lost 1 base, J lost 3 bases, and 2 bases stayed unmatched. CDR1 and CDR2 (germline): SGHDN, FVKESK.

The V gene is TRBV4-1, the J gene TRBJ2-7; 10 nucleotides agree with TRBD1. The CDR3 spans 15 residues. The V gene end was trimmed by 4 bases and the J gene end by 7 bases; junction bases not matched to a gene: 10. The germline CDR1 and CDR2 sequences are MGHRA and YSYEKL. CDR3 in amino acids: CASSLRQGAQGEQYF. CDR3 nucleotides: TGCGCCAGCAGCCTACGACAGGGGGCGCAGGGGGAGCAGTACTTC.

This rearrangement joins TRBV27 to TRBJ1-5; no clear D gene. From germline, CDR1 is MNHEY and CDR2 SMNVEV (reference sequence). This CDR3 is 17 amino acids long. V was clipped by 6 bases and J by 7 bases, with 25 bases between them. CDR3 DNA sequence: TGTGCCAGCAGCGGACTAGCATGGAGAAGGGATGGGCAGCCCCAGCATTTT. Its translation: CASSGLAWRRDGQPQHF.

As DNA, the CDR3 is TGTGCCTGGAGTGTCTCAGGGGGGCAGCCCCAGCATTTT. Its protein is CAWSVSGGQPQHF. This chain uses TRBV30 with TRBJ1-5, with TRBD1 matching 7 bases. The CDR3 consists of 13 residues. The germline V gene has CDR1 GTSNPN and CDR2 SVGIG (reference sequence). Trimming at V came to 0 bases and at J to 7 bases, leaving 3 bases not matched to a gene.

CDR3 in DNA: TGTGCCAGCAGGGGGAGCGGGAGTGCGCAGTATTTT. Its protein is CASRGSGSAQYF. The V gene is TRBV6-5, the J gene TRBJ2-3; 8 nucleotides agree with TRBD2. Germline CDR1 MNHEY, CDR2 SVGAGI. The CDR3 runs 12 residues. J gave up 10 bases and V 6 bases, and 6 bases lay outside the gene matches.

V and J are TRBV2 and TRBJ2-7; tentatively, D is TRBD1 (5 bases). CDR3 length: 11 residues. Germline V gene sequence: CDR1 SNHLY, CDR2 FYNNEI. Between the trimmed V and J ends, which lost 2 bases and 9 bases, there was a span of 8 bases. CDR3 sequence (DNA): TGTGCCAGCAGTGAAAGAAGGGGGCAGTACTTC. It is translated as CASSERRGQYF.

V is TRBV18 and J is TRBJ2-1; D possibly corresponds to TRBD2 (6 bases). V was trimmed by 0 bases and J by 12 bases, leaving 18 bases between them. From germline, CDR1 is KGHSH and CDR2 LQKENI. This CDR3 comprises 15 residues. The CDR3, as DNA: TGTGCCAGCTCACCACCGGGCGGGATCAATTCGGGGCAGTTCTTC. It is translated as CASSPPGGINSGQFF.

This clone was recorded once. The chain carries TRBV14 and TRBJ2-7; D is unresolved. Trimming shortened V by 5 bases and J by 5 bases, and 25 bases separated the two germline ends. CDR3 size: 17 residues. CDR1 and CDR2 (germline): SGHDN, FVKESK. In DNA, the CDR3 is TGTGCCAGCAGCGCAAGAACGCTGATAGGTCTGCAGGACGAGCAGTACTTC. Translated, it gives CASSARTLIGLQDEQYF.

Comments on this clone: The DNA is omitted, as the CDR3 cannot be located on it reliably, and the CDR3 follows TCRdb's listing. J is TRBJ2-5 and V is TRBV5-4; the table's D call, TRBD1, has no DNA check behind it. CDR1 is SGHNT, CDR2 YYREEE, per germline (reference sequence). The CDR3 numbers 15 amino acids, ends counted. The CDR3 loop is CASSWGQGTQETRYF.

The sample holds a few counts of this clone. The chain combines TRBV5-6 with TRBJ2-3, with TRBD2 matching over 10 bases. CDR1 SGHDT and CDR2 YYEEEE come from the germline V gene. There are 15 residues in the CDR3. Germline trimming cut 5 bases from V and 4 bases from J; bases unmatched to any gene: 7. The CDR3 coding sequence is TGTGCCAGCAGGCGTAGCGGGGGGCGGGCAGATACGCAGTATTTT. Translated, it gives CASRRSGGRADTQYF.

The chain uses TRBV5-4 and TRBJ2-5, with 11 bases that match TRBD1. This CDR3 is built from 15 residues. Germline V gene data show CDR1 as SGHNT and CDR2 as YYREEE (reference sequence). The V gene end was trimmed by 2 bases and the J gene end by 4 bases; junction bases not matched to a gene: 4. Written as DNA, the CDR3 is TGTGCCAGCAGCTTAAGGACAGGGGGCTTAGAGACCCAGTACTTC. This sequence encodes CASSLRTGGLETQYF.

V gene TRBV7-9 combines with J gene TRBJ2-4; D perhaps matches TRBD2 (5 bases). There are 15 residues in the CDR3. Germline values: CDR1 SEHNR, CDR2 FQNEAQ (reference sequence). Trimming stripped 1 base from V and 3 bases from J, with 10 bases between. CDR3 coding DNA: TGTGCCAGCAGCTTAGAAAACAGCGGCAAAAACATTCAGTACTTC. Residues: CASSLENSGKNIQYF.

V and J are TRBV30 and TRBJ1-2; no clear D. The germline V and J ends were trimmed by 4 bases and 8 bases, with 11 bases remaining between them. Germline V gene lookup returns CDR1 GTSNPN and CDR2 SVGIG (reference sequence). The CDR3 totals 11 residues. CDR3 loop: CAWTMAGGYTF. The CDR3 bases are TGTGCCTGGACTATGGCGGGAGGCTACACCTTC.

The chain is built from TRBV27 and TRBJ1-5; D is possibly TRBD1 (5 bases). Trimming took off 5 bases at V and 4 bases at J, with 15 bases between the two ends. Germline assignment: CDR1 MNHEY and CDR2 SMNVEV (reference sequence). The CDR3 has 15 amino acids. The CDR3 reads CASSHRSGGNQPQHF. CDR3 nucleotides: TGTGCCAGCAGTCACAGGAGCGGGGGGAATCAGCCCCAGCATTTT.

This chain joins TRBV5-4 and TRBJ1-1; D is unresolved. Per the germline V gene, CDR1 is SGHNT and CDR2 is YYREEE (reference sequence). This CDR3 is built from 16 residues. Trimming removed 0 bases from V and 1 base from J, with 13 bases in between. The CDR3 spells CASSLEPDSRNTEAFF. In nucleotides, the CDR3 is TGTGCCAGCAGCTTGGAGCCTGATAGTCGGAACACTGAAGCTTTCTTT.

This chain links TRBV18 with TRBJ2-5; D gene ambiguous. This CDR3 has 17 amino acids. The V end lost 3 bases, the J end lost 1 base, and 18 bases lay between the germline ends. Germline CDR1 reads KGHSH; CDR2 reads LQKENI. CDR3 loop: CASSPTISSASQETQYF. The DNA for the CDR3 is TGTGCCAGCTCACCTACCATCTCTTCAGCTAGCCAAGAGACCCAGTACTTC.

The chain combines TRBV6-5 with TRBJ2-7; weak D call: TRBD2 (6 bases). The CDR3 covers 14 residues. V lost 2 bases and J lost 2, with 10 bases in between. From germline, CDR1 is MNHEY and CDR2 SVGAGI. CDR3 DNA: TGTGCCAGCAGTTACGGTGGCGGGACCTACGAGCAGTACTTC. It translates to CASSYGGGTYEQYF.

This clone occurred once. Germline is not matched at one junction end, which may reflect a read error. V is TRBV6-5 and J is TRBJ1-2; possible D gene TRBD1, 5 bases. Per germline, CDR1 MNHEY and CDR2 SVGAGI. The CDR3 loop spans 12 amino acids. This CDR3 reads CASRPDSYGYPF. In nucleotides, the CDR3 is TGTGCCAGCAGGCCCGACAGCTATGGCTACCCCTTC.

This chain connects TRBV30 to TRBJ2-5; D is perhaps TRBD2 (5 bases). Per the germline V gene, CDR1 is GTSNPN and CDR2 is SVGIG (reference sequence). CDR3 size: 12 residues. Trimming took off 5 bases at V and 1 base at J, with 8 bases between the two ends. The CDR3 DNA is TGTGCCTGGGAGAGCGGCCAAGAGACCCAGTACTTC. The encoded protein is CAWESGQETQYF.

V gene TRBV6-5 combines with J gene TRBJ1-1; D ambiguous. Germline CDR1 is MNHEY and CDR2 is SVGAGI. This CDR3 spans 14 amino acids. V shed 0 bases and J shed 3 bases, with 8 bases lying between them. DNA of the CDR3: TGTGCCAGCAGTTACTCCTGGGAGGACACTGAAGCTTTCTTT. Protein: CASSYSWEDTEAFF.

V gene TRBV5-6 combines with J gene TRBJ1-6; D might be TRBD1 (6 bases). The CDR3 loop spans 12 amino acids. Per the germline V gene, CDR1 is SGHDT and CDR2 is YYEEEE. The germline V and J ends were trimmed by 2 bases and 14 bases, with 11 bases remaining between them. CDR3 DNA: TGTGCCAGCAGCTTTACAGGGACATCCCTCCACTTT. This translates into CASSFTGTSLHF.

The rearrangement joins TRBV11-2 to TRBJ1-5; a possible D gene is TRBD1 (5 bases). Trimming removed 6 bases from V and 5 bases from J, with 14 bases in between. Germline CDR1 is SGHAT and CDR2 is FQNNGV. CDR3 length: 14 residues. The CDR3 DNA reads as TGTGCCAGCAGTCCCGCGGGGGGAGATCAGCCCCAGCATTTT. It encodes CASSPAGGDQPQHF. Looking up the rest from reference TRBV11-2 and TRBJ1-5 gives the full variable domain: EAGVAQSPRYKIIEKRQSVAFWCNPISGHATLYWYQQILGQGPKLLIQFQNNGVVDDSQLPKDRFSAERLKGVDSTLKIQPAKLEDSAVYLCASSPAGGDQPQHFGDGTRLSIL.